This T cell receptor beta chain was captured in a study of T cell repertoires in cytomegalovirus infection. Each CDR3 protein gets one entry after TCRdb re-called the reads with MiXCR. This sample has tens of thousands of distinct CDR3 sequences, with roughly a third found just once. As to this clonotype: Its target is unknown.

Germline V gene lookup returns CDR1 SGHVS and CDR2 FQNEAQ. V was pared by 3 bases and J by 3 bases, with 10 bases of the junction left unmatched. CDR3 length: 18 residues. The sequence derives from a human donor in good health (CMV status not recorded). Some clones in this sample may be carry-over from other donors' samples. Sequenced: PBMCs, sequenced either directly or after in vitro stimulation (not recorded which). This chain uses TRBV7-8 with TRBJ2-1; 11 nucleotides align to TRBD2. CDR3: CASSFYLAGGRYYNEQFF. CDR3 DNA: TGTGCCAGCAGCTTTTATTTAGCGGGGGGGAGATACTACAATGAGCAGTTCTTC.